This T cell receptor (beta chain) was identified in a study of tumor-infiltrating lymphocytes in oesophageal squamous cell carcinoma. Trimming at V came to 2 bases and at J to 1 base, leaving 4 bases not matched to a gene. The CDR3 sequence is 15 residues long. Germline V gene data show CDR1 as MNHNY and CDR2 as SVGAGI (reference sequence). TCRdb recomputed calls from the PCR reads with MiXCR, one row per CDR3 protein. The table includes about 21,000 distinct CDR3 sequences, under 45% detected once. The receptor's source is a male donor with esophageal squamous cell carcinoma. The sequenced material came from esophageal tumor tissue. The chain is built from TRBV6-6 and TRBJ1-1; TRBD1 matches at 7 bases. The CDR3 DNA is TGTGCCAGCAGTTACGAGTACAGGGGGAACACTGAAGCTTTCTTT. Encoded protein: CASSYEYRGNTEAFF.